This TCR beta chain was captured by sequencing in a study of shared clonotypes between healthy human individuals. CDR3 length equals 11 residues. Germline V gene data show CDR1 as SQVTM and CDR2 as ANQGSEA. Trimming removed 2 bases at V and 8 bases at J, with 6 bases between. Study conclusions and caveats: Estimated richness was generally greater in naive than memory subsets.

For this clone: Its matching antigen is unknown.

Method: immunoSEQ multiplex PCR; TCRdb's copy keeps in-frame clones and lacks some. The sample has more than 2,000,000 clones; just over 90% are singletons. The chain joins TRBV29-1 to TRBJ1-4; no firm D call. The specimen sequenced was naive CD4+ T cells sorted from blood. The subset is: CD45RA+ positively selected. The source of this sequence is a man younger than 35 in good health. The CDR3 loop reads CSVERNEKLFF. The CDR3 DNA sequence: TGCAGCGTTGAACGGAACGAAAAACTGTTTTTT.